This T cell receptor (beta chain) was identified during a study of breast tumors, draining lymph nodes, adjacent tissues. Study-level results: Tumor TCR diversity was below lymph nodes but above nontumor tissue.

In TCRdb, the multiplex PCR reads were re-called with MiXCR into one record per CDR3 protein. The sample carries 290,000 or so distinct CDR3 sequences, more than 30% recorded once. This clonotype was seen ten or more times. Its antigen is undetermined. Axillary draining lymph nodes of breast cancer patients supplied the node samples. Germline assignment: CDR1 WNHNN and CDR2 SYGVQD (reference sequence). V lost 3 bases and J lost 0, with 9 bases in between. The CDR3 is made up of 16 amino acids. The sequenced sample consisted of axillary lymph node tissue. The receptor comes from a female donor with breast cancer. Some clones in this sample may be carry-over from other donors' samples. V gene TRBV10-1 combines with J gene TRBJ1-6; D call uncertain. DNA of the CDR3: TGCGCCAGCAGTGACCTGACGAGCTCCTATAATTCACCCCTCCACTTT. This codes for CASSDLTSSYNSPLHF.